Included here is one TCR beta chain sequence, with context. TCRdb fed the RT-PCR reads into MiXCR, producing one record per CDR3 protein. The sample contains approximately 500,000 distinct CDR3 sequences, around 21% of which appear only once. With V trimmed by 8 bases and J by 5 bases, 8 bases remained unmatched. The CDR3 has 13 residues. The V gene's germline CDR1 is LGHDT and CDR2 YNNKEL (reference sequence). The data belong to a study of response to subunit inactivated influenza vaccine. This same sample was also taken into another study, of T cells expressing NK-cell markers. Turning to that study: Generation of TCR beta cDNA was performed by 5'RACE template switching incorporating UMIs. Underlying the TCR beta repertoires were sorted CD3+CD56+NKG2C+, CD3+CD56+NKG2C- and CD3+CD56-NKG2C+ T cells. For several experiments, T cell sorting was restricted to the alpha-beta TCR population by means of an anti-gamma-delta TCR antibody. Topping the CD3+CD56-NKG2C+ fraction as well were these clonotypes, in a few donors.

This specimen was CD4+ T cells sorted from PBMCs, taken 11 to 12 days after vaccination. The TCR originated in a middle-aged man who received an inactivated influenza vaccine. V is TRBV3-1 and J is TRBJ2-5, with 7 positions matching TRBD1. For the CDR3, the DNA is TGTGCCAGCTCCGGGACAGAAGGGGAGACCCAGTACTTC. This sequence encodes CASSGTEGETQYF.